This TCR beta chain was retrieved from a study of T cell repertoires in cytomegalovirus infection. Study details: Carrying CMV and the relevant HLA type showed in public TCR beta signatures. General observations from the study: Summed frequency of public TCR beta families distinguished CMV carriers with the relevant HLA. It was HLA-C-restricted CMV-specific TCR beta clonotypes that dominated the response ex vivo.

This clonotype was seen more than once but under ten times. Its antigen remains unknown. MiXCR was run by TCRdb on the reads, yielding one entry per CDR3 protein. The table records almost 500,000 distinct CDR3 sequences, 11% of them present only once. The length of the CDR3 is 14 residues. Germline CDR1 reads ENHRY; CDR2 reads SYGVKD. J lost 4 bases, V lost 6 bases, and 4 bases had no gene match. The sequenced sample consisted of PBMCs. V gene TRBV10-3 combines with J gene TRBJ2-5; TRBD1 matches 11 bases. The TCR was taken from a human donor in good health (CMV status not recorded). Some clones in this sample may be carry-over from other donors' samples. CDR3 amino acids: CAIRGTGGAETQYF. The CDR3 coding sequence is TGTGCCATCAGGGGGACAGGGGGTGCAGAGACCCAGTACTTC.